These 26 T cell receptor beta chains originate from one sample sequenced in a study of cytotoxic CD8 clonotypes in ibrutinib-treated CLL. The repertoire was sequenced with immunoSEQ multiplex PCR; TCRdb's copy has only in-frame clones and lacks some. The sample carries approximately 48,000 clones, approximately 50% recorded once. Here the sequenced sample was PBMCs, taken after 12 months of ibrutinib treatment. The receptors shown here come from a human donor with chronic lymphocytic leukemia.

V usage is TRBV28 and J usage is TRBJ1-5; 9 nucleotides line up with TRBD1. With V trimmed by 7 bases and J by 2 bases, 15 bases remained unmatched. This CDR3 comprises 18 residues. Germline lookup yields CDR1 MDHEN and CDR2 SYDVKM. In nucleotides, the CDR3 is TGTGCCAGCACATGGGACAGGGTATGGATGTATGGCAATCAGCCCCAGCATTTT. Its protein is CASTWDRVWMYGNQPQHF.

V is TRBV5-1 and J is TRBJ2-1; 10 positions match TRBD2. Germline CDR1 and CDR2: SGHRS and YFSETQ. The J segment lost 7 bases and the V segment lost 2 bases, leaving 6 bases of the junction unmatched. The CDR3 runs 15 residues. The CDR3 DNA follows: TGCGCCAGCAGCTTAACTAGCGGGATTCTGAATGAGCAGTTCTTC. It encodes CASSLTSGILNEQFF.

This chain uses TRBV2 with TRBJ1-2, with D possibly TRBD1 on 6 matching bases. This CDR3 has 12 residues. The V gene lost 5 bases and the J gene lost 8 bases, with 12 bases spanning the gap. The germline V gene has CDR1 SNHLY and CDR2 FYNNEI. This CDR3 reads CASSYSQGGYTF. The CDR3 coding sequence is TGTGCCAGCAGTTATTCCCAGGGGGGCTACACCTTC.

This chain connects TRBV15 to TRBJ1-3; unclear D gene. Germline V CDR1 and CDR2: LNHNV, YYDKDF (reference sequence). The CDR3 has 14 residues. The ends were cut back, 3 bases at V and 0 bases at J, with 6 bases in the middle. The CDR3 loop is CATSSPHSGNTIYF. The CDR3 region has the DNA TGTGCCACCAGCAGTCCCCACTCTGGAAACACCATATATTTT.

This clone has more than one count but fewer than ten. The rearrangement joins TRBV7-9 to TRBJ2-3, with TRBD2 identical over 12 bases. Losses at the gene ends were 5 bases for V and 2 bases for J; bases not matched to a gene: 5. The CDR3 has 16 residues. Germline V gene lookup returns CDR1 SEHNR and CDR2 FQNEAQ (reference sequence). The CDR3 nucleotides read TGTGCCAGCAGCACTGGACTAGCGGGAAACACAGATACGCAGTATTTT. Residues: CASSTGLAGNTDTQYF.

This clone was observed a few times. The chain links TRBV27 to TRBJ2-7; 11 bases are a match to TRBD2. V gave up 3 bases and J gave up 4 bases; unmatched junction bases: 11. CDR1 and CDR2 from the germline V gene are MNHEY and SMNVEV (reference sequence). This CDR3 is built from 17 residues. Here the CDR3 DNA reads TGTGCCAGCAGTTTCGTGACTAGCGGGATATCAAATTACGAGCAGTACTTC. Translating it yields CASSFVTSGISNYEQYF.

The rearrangement links TRBV29-1 to TRBJ2-5; perhaps TRBD1 as D (5 bases). The CDR3 covers 13 residues. The V end was cut by 6 bases, the J end by 4 bases, with 15 bases between. Germline V lookup: CDR1 SQVTM, CDR2 ANQGSEA. DNA for the CDR3: TGCAGCGTGCGCAGGGATTCGGGAGAGACCCAGTACTTC. This codes for CSVRRDSGETQYF.

This chain connects TRBV4-1 to TRBJ2-7, with 7 nucleotides matching TRBD2. CDR1 is MGHRA, CDR2 YSYEKL, per germline. With 0 bases clipped from V and 2 bases from J, the junction kept 10 bases outside the gene matches. The CDR3 consists of 17 residues. CDR3 loop: CASSQDRGLAVPYEQYF. The CDR3 DNA is TGCGCCAGCAGCCAAGATAGGGGCCTAGCGGTCCCCTACGAGCAGTACTTC.

A few counts support this clone. This chain connects TRBV5-1 to TRBJ2-3; 7 nucleotides line up with TRBD1. The CDR3 totals 13 residues. Germline assignment: CDR1 SGHRS and CDR2 YFSETQ. After removal of 2 bases from V and 6 bases from J, the junction contained 3 bases not matched to a gene. This chain's CDR3 is CASSFQQGDTQYF. CDR3 in DNA: TGCGCCAGCAGCTTTCAACAGGGGGATACGCAGTATTTT.

This clone showed up just a few times. The chain couples TRBV30 to TRBJ1-3; 10 bases align to TRBD1. Trimming cost V 0 bases and J 2 bases; bases outside gene matches: 1. Germline loops: CDR1 GTSNPN, CDR2 SVGIG (reference sequence). The length of the CDR3 is 15 residues. CDR3 protein: CAWSVGTGAGNTIYF. As DNA, the CDR3 is TGTGCCTGGAGTGTGGGGACAGGGGCTGGAAACACCATATATTTT.

This clone was picked up a small number of times. The genes are TRBV29-1 and TRBJ2-7; D is perhaps TRBD1 (6 bases). The CDR3 has 13 amino acids. Per germline, CDR1 SQVTM and CDR2 ANQGSEA. V lost 7 bases, J lost 5 bases, and 18 bases lay in between. Written as DNA, the CDR3 is TGCAGCGGTGGCAGGGGTCTCCTAGACGAGCAGTACTTC. Its protein product is CSGGRGLLDEQYF.

The V gene is TRBV29-1, the J gene TRBJ1-2; D is uncertain. Germline V gene data show CDR1 as SQVTM and CDR2 as ANQGSEA. With 6 bases removed from V and 0 bases from J, the gap between germline ends came to 17 bases. The CDR3 has 15 amino acids. CDR3 nucleotides: TGCAGCGTCGTGACCGCGCCCCCCCCTAACTATGGCTACACCTTC. Translation: CSVVTAPPPNYGYTF.

V and J are TRBV28 and TRBJ1-2; a possible D gene is TRBD1 (6 bases). Deletions cut 1 base from V and 2 bases from J, with 14 bases between. Germline V CDR1 and CDR2: MDHEN, SYDVKM. The length of the CDR3 is 16 residues. In DNA, the CDR3 is TGTGCCAGCAGTTTATTGGGGGGGCCCAAAAACTATGGCTACACCTTC. It yields the protein CASSLLGGPKNYGYTF.

The chain employs TRBV5-8 and TRBJ2-1; D may be TRBD1 (5 bases). This CDR3 contains 14 residues. Germline CDR1 reads SGHTS; CDR2 reads YDEGEE. The V gene lost 1 base and the J gene lost 10 bases, with 15 bases spanning the gap. CDR3 loop: CASSLLPQAKEQFF. CDR3 DNA: TGTGCCAGCAGCTTGCTCCCACAGGCGAAAGAGCAGTTCTTC.

This clone was counted between two and nine times. V gene TRBV10-3 combines with J gene TRBJ1-2; 7 bases fit TRBD1. Trimming took 8 bases from V and 2 from J; bases not matched to a gene: 2. Germline CDR1 ENHRY, CDR2 SYGVKD. The CDR3 is 12 amino acids. CDR3: CAIGGQNYGYTF. The DNA for the CDR3 is TGTGCCATCGGGGGACAGAACTATGGCTACACCTTC.

This clone came up a few times. The same CDR3 can be traced to other DNA sequences in this sample. V gene TRBV18 combines with J gene TRBJ1-1, with D uncertain. Germline assignment: CDR1 KGHSH and CDR2 LQKENI. The length of the CDR3 is 13 residues. Trimming stripped 2 bases from V and 1 base from J, with 5 bases between. The chain's CDR3 is CASSPRTNTEAFF. The CDR3 coding sequence is TGTGCCAGCTCACCAAGGACGAACACTGAAGCTTTCTTT.

The gene calls are TRBV5-1 and TRBJ2-1; 11 bases fit TRBD2. With 4 bases clipped from V and 10 bases from J, the junction kept 7 bases outside the gene matches. The CDR3 is 14 amino acids. Germline CDR1 is SGHRS and CDR2 is YFSETQ. The CDR3: CASSGLAGPREQFF. CDR3 nucleotides: TGCGCCAGCAGCGGACTAGCGGGCCCCAGGGAGCAGTTCTTC.

The chain uses TRBV19 and TRBJ2-2; unclear D gene. Deletions cut 8 bases from V and 1 base from J, with 14 bases between. CDR1 is LNHDA and CDR2 is SQIVND in the germline V gene (reference sequence). This CDR3 comprises 15 residues. CDR3 region: CASGLILGNTGELFF. In nucleotides, the CDR3 is TGTGCCAGTGGTCTAATTTTAGGGAACACCGGGGAGCTGTTTTTT.

This clone turned up a few times. This chain connects TRBV5-6 to TRBJ1-5; maybe TRBD1 (6 bases). Germline CDR1 SGHDT, CDR2 YYEEEE. This CDR3 has 14 residues. Trimming cost V 4 bases and J 7 bases, with 15 bases left between them. CDR3 residues: CASSLAGAGQPQHF. DNA of the CDR3: TGTGCCAGCAGCCTGGCGGGGGCAGGGCAGCCCCAGCATTTT.

The chain uses TRBV19 and TRBJ2-5, with TRBD2 matching 7 bases. CDR3 length: 14 residues. Germline trimming cut 8 bases from V and 5 bases from J; bases unmatched to any gene: 11. From germline, CDR1 is LNHDA and CDR2 SQIVND (reference sequence). The CDR3, as DNA: TGTGCCAGTCTGGCTAGCGGAAAGGGGGAGACCCAGTACTTC. This sequence encodes CASLASGKGETQYF.

The rearrangement uses TRBV9 and TRBJ1-2; tentative D call: TRBD1 (6 bases). With 2 bases removed from V and 0 bases from J, the gap between germline ends came to 11 bases. The CDR3 runs to 15 residues. Germline-derived CDR1 and CDR2 are SGDLS and YYNGEE. The CDR3 sequence is CASSVEQGSNYGYTF. CDR3 bases: TGTGCCAGCAGCGTCGAACAGGGCTCTAACTATGGCTACACCTTC.

The rearrangement links TRBV19 to TRBJ2-1; 9 bases map to TRBD1. Looked up from germline, CDR1 is LNHDA and CDR2 is SQIVND (reference sequence). Trimming removed 2 bases from V and 4 bases from J; junction bases left unmatched: 6. There are 16 residues in the CDR3. CDR3 DNA: TGTGCCAGTAGTATAAGGGGGACAGGGATGTACAATGAGCAGTTCTTC. This translates into CASSIRGTGMYNEQFF.

This clone is termed large (0.1 to 1%). In nucleotides, the CDR3 is TGTGCCATCAGTGGTGGGGACCTCTACAATGAGCAGTTCTTC. It specifies CAISGGDLYNEQFF. This chain links TRBV10-3 with TRBJ2-1, with D perhaps matching TRBD1 or TRBD2 (5 bases each). Between the trimmed V and J ends, which lost 4 bases and 3 bases, there was a span of 10 bases. This CDR3 contains 14 residues. In germline, CDR1 is ENHRY, CDR2 SYGVKD.

In regard to this clone: The identical CDR3 is also encoded by other nucleotide sequences in the sample. The J gene is TRBJ2-5, the V gene TRBV27, with a tentative D call TRBD1 (5 bases). From germline, CDR1 is MNHEY and CDR2 SMNVEV (reference sequence). V was pared by 2 bases and J by 2 bases, with 9 bases between. The CDR3 runs to 14 residues. The CDR3: CASSLKGSQETQYF. CDR3 in DNA: TGTGCCAGCAGTTTAAAGGGGTCGCAAGAGACCCAGTACTTC.

The chain combines TRBV29-1 with TRBJ2-5; the D gene is possibly TRBD1 (6 bases). Germline-derived CDR1 and CDR2 are SQVTM and ANQGSEA. CDR3 length: 14 amino acids. V lost 5 bases to trimming and J lost 5 bases, with 18 bases between them. CDR3 in DNA: TGCAGCGTTCCCATCCAGGGGTTAGGTGAGACCCAGTACTTC. Its translation: CSVPIQGLGETQYF.

The V call is TRBV6-1, the J call TRBJ1-2; 9 positions agree with TRBD1. CDR1 is MNHNS, CDR2 SASEGT, per germline. The V gene end was trimmed by 7 bases and the J gene end by 2 bases; junction bases not matched to a gene: 8. The CDR3 spans 15 residues. Here the CDR3 DNA reads TGTGCCAGCATCCCCCAGGGGACAGGGAACTATGGCTACACCTTC. Amino acid sequence: CASIPQGTGNYGYTF.